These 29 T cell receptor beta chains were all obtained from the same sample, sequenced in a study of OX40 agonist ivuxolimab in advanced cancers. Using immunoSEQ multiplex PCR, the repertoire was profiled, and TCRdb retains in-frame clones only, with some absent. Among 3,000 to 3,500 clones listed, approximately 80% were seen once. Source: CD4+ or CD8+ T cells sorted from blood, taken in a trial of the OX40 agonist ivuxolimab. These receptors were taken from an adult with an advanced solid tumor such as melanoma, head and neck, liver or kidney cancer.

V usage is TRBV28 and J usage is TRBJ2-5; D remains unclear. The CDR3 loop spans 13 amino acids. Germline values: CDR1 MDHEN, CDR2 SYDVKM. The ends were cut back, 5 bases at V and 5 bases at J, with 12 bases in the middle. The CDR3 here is CASSRLYPETQYF. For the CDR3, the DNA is TGTGCCAGCAGTCGCTTGTATCCCGAGACCCAGTACTTC.

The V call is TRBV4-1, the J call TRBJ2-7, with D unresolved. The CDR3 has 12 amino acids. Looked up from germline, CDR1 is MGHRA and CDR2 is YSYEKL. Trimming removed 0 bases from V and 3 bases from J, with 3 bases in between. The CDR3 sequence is CASSQDYYEQYF. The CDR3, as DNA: TGCGCCAGCAGCCAAGATTACTACGAGCAGTACTTC.

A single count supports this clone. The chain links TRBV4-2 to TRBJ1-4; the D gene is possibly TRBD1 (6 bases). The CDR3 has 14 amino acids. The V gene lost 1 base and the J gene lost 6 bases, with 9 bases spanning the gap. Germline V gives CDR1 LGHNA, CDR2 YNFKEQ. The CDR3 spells CASSQGGGHEKLFF. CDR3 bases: TGTGCCAGCAGCCAAGGAGGGGGGCATGAAAAACTGTTTTTT.

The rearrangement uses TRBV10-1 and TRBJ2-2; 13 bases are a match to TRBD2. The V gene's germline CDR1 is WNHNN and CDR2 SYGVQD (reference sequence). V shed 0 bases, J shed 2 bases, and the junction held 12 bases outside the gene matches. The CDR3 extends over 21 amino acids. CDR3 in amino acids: CASSESPLWTSGRVNTGELFF. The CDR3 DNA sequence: TGCGCCAGCAGTGAGTCCCCCTTATGGACTAGCGGGAGAGTAAACACCGGGGAGCTGTTTTTT.

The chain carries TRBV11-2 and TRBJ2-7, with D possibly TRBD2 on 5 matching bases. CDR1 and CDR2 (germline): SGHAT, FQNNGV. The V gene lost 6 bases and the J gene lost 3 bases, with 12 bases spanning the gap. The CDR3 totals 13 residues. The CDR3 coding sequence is TGTGCCAGCAGTTTGGACTGGGACTACGAGCAGTACTTC. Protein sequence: CASSLDWDYEQYF. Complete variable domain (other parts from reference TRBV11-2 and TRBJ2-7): EAGVAQSPRYKIIEKRQSVAFWCNPISGHATLYWYQQILGQGPKLLIQFQNNGVVDDSQLPKDRFSAERLKGVDSTLKIQPAKLEDSAVYLCASSLDWDYEQYFGPGTRLTVT.

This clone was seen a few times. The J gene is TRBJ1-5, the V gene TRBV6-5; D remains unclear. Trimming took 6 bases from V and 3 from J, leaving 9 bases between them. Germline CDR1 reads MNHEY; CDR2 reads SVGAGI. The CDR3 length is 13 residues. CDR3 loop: CASRLAFNQPQHF. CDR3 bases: TGTGCCAGCAGATTGGCCTTCAATCAGCCCCAGCATTTT.

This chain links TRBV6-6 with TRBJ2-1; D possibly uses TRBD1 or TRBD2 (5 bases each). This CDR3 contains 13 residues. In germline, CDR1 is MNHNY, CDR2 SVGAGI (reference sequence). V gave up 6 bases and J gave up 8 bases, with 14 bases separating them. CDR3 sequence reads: CASSHGGSHEQFF. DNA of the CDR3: TGTGCCAGCAGCCATGGGGGATCCCATGAGCAGTTCTTC.

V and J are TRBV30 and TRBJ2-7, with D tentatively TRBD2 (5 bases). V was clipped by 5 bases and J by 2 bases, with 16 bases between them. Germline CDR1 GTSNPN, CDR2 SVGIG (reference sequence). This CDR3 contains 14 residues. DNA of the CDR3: TGTGCCTGGGGAGTTGATAGCGCCACCTACGAGCAGTACTTC. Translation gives CAWGVDSATYEQYF.

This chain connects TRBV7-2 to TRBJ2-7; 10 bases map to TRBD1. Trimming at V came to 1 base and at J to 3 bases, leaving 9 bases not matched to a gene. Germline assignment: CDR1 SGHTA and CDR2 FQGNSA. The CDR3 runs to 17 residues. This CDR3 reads CASSLVFGGTGVYEQYF. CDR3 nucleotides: TGTGCCAGCAGCTTAGTATTTGGGGGGACAGGGGTCTACGAGCAGTACTTC.

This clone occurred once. The CDR3 DNA reads TGCGCCAGCAGCTTGGATCCTAGCGGGAGATCGGATACGCAGTATTTT. Its protein product is CASSLDPSGRSDTQYF. The gene calls are TRBV5-1 and TRBJ2-3, with 10 bases that match TRBD2. Germline V gene data show CDR1 as SGHRS and CDR2 as YFSETQ. This CDR3 region has 16 residues. The J segment lost 6 bases and the V segment lost 0 bases, leaving 7 bases of the junction unmatched.

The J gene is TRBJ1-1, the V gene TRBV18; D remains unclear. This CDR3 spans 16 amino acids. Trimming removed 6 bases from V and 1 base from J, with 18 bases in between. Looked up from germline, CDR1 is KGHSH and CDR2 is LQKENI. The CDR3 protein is CASSQQSWHPNTEAFF. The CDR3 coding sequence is TGTGCCAGCTCTCAACAATCGTGGCACCCGAACACTGAAGCTTTCTTT.

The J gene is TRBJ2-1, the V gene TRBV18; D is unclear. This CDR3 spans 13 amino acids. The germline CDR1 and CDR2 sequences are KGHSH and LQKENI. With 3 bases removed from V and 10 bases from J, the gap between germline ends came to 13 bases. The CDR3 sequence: CASSPPSEIEQFF. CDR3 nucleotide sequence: TGTGCCAGCTCACCGCCCTCTGAAATCGAGCAGTTCTTC. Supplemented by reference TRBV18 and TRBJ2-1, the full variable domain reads NAGVMQNPRHLVRRRGQEARLRCSPMKGHSHVYWYRQLPEEGLKFMVYLQKENIIDESGMPKERFSAEFPKEGPSILRIQQVVRGDSAAYFCASSPPSEIEQFFGPGTRLTVL.

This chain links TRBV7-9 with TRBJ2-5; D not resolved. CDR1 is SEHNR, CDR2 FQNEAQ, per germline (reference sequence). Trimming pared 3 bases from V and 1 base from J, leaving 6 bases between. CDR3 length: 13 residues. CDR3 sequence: CASSFNSQETQYF. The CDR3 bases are TGTGCCAGCAGCTTCAACAGCCAAGAGACCCAGTACTTC. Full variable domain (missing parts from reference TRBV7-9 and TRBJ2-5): DTGVSQNPRHKITKRGQNVTFRCDPISEHNRLYWYRQTLGQGPEFLTYFQNEAQLEKSRLLSDRFSAERPKGSFSTLEIQRTEQGDSAMYLCASSFNSQETQYFGPGTRLLVL.

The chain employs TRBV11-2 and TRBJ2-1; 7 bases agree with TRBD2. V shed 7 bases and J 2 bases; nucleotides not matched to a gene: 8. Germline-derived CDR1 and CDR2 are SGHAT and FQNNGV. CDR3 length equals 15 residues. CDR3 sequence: CASKGWGRAYNEQFF. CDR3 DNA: TGTGCCAGCAAAGGATGGGGGAGGGCCTACAATGAGCAGTTCTTC.

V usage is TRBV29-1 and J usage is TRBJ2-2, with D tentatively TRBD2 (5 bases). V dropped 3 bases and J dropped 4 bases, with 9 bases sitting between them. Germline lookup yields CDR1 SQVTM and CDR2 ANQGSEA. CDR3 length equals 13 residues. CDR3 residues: CSVEGRITGELFF. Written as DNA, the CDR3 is TGCAGCGTTGAGGGGAGAATCACCGGGGAGCTGTTTTTT.

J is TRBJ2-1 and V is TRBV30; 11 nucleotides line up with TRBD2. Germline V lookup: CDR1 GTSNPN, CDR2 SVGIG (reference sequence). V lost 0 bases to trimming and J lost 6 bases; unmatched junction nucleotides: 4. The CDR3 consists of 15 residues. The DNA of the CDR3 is TGTGCCTGGAGTGTACTACTAGCGGGGGTCAATGAGCAGTTCTTC. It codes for CAWSVLLAGVNEQFF.

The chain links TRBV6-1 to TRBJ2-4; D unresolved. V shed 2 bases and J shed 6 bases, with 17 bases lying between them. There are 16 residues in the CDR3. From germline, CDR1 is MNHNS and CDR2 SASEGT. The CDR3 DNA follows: TGTGCCAGCAGTGAAAGGCGGCGGAGCCTGATAAACATTCAGTACTTC. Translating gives CASSERRRSLINIQYF.

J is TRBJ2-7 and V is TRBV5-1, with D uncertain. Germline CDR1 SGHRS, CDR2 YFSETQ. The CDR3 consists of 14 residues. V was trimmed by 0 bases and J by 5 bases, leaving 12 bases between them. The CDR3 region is CASSLGGRLDEQYF. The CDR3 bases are TGCGCCAGCAGCTTGGGGGGTCGACTGGACGAGCAGTACTTC.

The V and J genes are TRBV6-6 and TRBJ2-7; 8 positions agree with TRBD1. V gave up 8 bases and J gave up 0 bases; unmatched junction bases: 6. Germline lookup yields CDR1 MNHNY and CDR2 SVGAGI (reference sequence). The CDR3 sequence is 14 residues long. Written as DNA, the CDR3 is TGTGCCAGCGCTGACAGGGGCGTCTCCTACGAGCAGTACTTC. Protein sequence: CASADRGVSYEQYF.

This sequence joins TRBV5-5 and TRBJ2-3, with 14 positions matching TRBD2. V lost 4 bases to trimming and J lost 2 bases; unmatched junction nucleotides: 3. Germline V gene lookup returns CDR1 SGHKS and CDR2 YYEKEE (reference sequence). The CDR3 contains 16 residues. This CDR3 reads CASSRTSGRLTDTQYF. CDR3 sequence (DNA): TGTGCCAGCAGCAGGACTAGCGGGAGGCTCACAGATACGCAGTATTTT.

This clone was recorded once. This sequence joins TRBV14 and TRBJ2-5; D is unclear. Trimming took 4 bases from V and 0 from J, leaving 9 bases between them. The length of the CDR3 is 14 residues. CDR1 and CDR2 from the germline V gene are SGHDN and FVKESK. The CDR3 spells CASSLAAYQETQYF. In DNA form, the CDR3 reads TGTGCCAGCAGCCTAGCAGCCTACCAAGAGACCCAGTACTTC.

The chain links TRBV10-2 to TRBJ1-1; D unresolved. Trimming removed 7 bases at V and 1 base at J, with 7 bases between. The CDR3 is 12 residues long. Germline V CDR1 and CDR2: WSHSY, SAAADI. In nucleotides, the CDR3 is TGCGCCAGCATTCTGGGGAACACTGAAGCTTTCTTT. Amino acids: CASILGNTEAFF.

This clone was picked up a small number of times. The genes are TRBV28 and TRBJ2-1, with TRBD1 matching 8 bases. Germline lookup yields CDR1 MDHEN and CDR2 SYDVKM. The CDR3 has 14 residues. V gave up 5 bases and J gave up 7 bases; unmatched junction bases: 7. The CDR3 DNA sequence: TGTGCCAGCAGTATAAGACAGGGGCTAAATGAGCAGTTCTTC. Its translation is CASSIRQGLNEQFF. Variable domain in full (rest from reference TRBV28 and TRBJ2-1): DVKVTQSSRYLVKRTGEKVFLECVQDMDHENMFWYRQDPGLGLRLIYFSYDVKMKEKGDIPEGYSVSREKKERFSLILESASTNQTSMYLCASSIRQGLNEQFFGPGTRLTVL.

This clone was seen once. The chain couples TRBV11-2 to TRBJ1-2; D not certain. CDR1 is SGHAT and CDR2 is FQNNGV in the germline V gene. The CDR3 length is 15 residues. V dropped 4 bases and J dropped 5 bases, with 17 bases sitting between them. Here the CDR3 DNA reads TGTGCCAGCAGCTCCCTCCTACGTCTCTCTTATGGCTACACCTTC. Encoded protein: CASSSLLRLSYGYTF.

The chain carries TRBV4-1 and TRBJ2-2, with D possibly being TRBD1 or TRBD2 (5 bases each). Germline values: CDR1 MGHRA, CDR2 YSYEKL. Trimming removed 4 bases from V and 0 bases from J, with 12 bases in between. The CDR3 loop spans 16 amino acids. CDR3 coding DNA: TGCGCCAGCAGCCTTGGGACCCTCGCGAACACCGGGGAGCTGTTTTTT. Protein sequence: CASSLGTLANTGELFF.

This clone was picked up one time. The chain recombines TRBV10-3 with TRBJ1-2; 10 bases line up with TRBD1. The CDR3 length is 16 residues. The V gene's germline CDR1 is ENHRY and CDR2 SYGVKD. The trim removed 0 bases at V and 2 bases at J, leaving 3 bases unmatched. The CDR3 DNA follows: TGTGCCATCAGTGAGTCTTGGGACAGGGGAAACTATGGCTACACCTTC. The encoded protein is CAISESWDRGNYGYTF.

The CDR3 loop is CASDGTPPYEQYF. The CDR3 DNA reads as TGTGCCAGCGACGGGACGCCGCCCTACGAGCAGTACTTC. This sequence joins TRBV2 and TRBJ2-7; D possibly uses TRBD1 or TRBD2 (5 bases each). Germline V gene sequence: CDR1 SNHLY, CDR2 FYNNEI. The V and J ends lost 8 bases and 2 bases respectively, with 13 bases between them. The CDR3 covers 13 residues.

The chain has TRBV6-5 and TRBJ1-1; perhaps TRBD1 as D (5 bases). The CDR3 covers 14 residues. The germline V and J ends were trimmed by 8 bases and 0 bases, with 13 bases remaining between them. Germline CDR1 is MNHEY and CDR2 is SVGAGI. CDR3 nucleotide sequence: TGTGCCAGCTATGGGGGTGCTATGAACACTGAAGCTTTCTTT. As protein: CASYGGAMNTEAFF.

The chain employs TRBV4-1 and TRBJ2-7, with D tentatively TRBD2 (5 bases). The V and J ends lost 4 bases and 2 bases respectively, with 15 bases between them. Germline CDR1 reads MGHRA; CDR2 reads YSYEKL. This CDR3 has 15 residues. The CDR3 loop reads CASSPLTLGAYEQYF. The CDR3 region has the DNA TGCGCCAGCAGCCCCCTTACTTTGGGAGCCTACGAGCAGTACTTC.